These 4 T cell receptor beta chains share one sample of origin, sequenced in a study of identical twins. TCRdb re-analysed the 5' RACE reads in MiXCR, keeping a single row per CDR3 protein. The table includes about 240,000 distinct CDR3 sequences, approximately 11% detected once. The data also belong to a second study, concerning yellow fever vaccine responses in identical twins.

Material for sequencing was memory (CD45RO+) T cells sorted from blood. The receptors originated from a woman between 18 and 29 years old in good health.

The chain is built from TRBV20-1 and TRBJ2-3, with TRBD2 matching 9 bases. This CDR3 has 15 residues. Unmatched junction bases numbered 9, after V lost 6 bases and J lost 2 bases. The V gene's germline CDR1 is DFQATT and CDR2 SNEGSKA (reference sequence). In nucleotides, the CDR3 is TGCAGTGCCACCAGTAGCGGGAGCCCCACAGATACGCAGTATTTT. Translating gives CSATSSGSPTDTQYF.

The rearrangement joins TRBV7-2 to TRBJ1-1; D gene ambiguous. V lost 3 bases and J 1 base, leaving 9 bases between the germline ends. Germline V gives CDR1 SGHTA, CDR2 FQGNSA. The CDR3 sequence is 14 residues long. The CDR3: CASSLVPGNTEAFF. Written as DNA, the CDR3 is TGTGCCAGCAGCTTGGTACCGGGGAACACTGAAGCTTTCTTT. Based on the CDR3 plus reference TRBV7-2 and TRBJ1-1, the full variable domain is GAGVSQSPSNKVTEKGKDVELRCDPISGHTALYWYRQSLGQGLEFLIYFQGNSAPDKSGLPSDRFSAERTGGSVSTLTIQRTQQEDSAVYLCASSLVPGNTEAFFGQGTRLTVV.

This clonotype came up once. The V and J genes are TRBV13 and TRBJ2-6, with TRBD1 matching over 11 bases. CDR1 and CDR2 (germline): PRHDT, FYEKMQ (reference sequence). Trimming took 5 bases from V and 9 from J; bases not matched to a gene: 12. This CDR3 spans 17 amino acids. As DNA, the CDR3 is TGTGCCAGCAGCCAGCGGACAGGGGGCGTCTCGGGCAACGTCCTGACTTTC. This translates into CASSQRTGGVSGNVLTF.

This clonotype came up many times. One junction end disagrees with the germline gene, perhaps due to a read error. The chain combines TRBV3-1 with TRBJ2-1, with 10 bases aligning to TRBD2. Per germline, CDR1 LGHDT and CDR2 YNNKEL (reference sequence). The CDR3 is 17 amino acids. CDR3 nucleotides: TGTGCCAGCAGCCAAGATGGGAGCGGGGGGGCCTCCAATCAGCAGTTCTTC. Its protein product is CASSQDGSGGASNQQFF.